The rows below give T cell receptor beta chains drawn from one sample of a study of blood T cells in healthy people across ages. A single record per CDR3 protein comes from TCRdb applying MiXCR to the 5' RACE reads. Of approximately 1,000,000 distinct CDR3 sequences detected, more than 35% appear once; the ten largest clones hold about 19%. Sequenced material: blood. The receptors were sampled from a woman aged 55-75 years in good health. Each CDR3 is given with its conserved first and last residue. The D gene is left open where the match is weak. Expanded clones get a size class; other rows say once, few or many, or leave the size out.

TGCGCCAGCAGCCAAGGGCGGGACACCACAACAAACACCATATATTTT,CASSQGRDTTTNTIYF,.,TRBJ1-3,.,TRBV4-1
TGCAGTGCTAGATGGCCAGGGGGCACCGGGGAGCTGTTTTTT,CSARWPGGTGELFF,.,TRBJ2-2,TRBD1,TRBV20-1
TGTGCCACCAGCAGAGATAATGTAGATGAGCAGTTCTTC,CATSRDNVDEQFF,few,TRBJ2-1,.,TRBV15
TGTGCCAGCAGCCCAGGAGGGACTTCCACCCCAGATACGCAGTATTTT,CASSPGGTSTPDTQYF,many,TRBJ2-3,.,TRBV7-2
TGCAGTGCTAGATTGGCGATCGAAAGTACGCAGTATTTT,CSARLAIESTQYF,few,TRBJ2-3,.,TRBV20-1
TGTGCCAGCAGTTACTCGGCGGTAGCCAAAAACATTCAGTACTTC,CASSYSAVAKNIQYF,few,TRBJ2-4,.,TRBV6-6
TGTGCCAGCAGTTTGGACAGGGGGAGGAATGAGCAGTTCTTC,CASSLDRGRNEQFF,many,TRBJ2-1,TRBD1,TRBV7-2
TGTGCCAGCAGCTTCCGGGGGCGCACAGATACGCAGTATTTT,CASSFRGRTDTQYF,few,TRBJ2-3,.,TRBV3-1
TGCGCCAGCAGCCAAGTCAGAGCCGGGCAGGCAGGTCTCGAGCAGTACTTC,CASSQVRAGQAGLEQYF,.,TRBJ2-7,.,TRBV4-1
TGCGCCAGCAGTGAGTCCGGGAGTGGGACAGATACGCAGTATTTT,CASSESGSGTDTQYF,few,TRBJ2-3,.,TRBV10-1